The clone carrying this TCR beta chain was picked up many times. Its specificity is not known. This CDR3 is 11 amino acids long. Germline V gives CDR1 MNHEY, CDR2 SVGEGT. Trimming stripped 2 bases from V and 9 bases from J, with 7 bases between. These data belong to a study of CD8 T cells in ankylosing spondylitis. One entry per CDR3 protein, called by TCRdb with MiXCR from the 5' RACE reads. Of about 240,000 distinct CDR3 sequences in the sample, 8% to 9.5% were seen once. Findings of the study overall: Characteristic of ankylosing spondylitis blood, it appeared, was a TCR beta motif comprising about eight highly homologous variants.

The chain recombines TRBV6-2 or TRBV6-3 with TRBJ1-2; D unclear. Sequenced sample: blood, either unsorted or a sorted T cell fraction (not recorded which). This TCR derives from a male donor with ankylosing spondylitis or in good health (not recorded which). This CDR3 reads CASSYGRSYTF. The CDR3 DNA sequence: TGTGCCAGCAGTTACGGCAGGAGCTACACCTTC.